Detailed here is one T cell receptor beta chain. Distinct nucleotide sequences in the sample also encode this CDR3. Sequencing was performed with immunoSEQ multiplex PCR; in TCRdb, only in-frame clones are kept and a portion is missing. This sample has approximately 340,000 clones, with 67% found just once. This sample is drawn from a study of cytotoxic CD8 clonotypes in ibrutinib-treated CLL. Trimming shortened V by 3 bases and J by 0 bases, and 6 bases separated the two germline ends. The CDR3 runs 15 residues. Germline V lookup: CDR1 KGHSH, CDR2 LQKENI. The TCR sequence derives from a human donor with chronic lymphocytic leukemia. The gene calls are TRBV18 and TRBJ1-6; no reliable D call. Sequences were derived from PBMCs, sampled after 36 months of ibrutinib treatment. In DNA, the CDR3 is TGTGCCAGCTCACCTTTGGACTCCTATAATTCACCCCTCCACTTT. Its protein is CASSPLDSYNSPLHF.